The source of this T cell receptor (beta chain) is a study of response to subunit inactivated influenza vaccine. This clonotype was observed a handful of times. One entry per CDR3 protein, called by TCRdb with MiXCR from the RT-PCR reads. This sample has roughly 460,000 distinct CDR3 sequences, with roughly 11% found just once. V was pared by 0 bases and J by 5 bases, with 8 bases of the junction left unmatched. The CDR3 covers 16 residues. Germline V gene lookup returns CDR1 LNHNV and CDR2 YYDKDF (reference sequence). This clonotype originated in a man aged 50 or older who received an inactivated influenza vaccine. This sequence joins TRBV15 and TRBJ2-5; the match to TRBD2 covers 8 bases. Here the sequenced sample was PBMCs from blood, taken around seven weeks after vaccination. CDR3 bases: TGTGCCACCAGCAGAGATCCGAACGGCGGGAGGGAGACCCAGTACTTC. Amino acid sequence: CATSRDPNGGRETQYF.